This passage covers 30 T cell receptor beta chains from one sample sequenced in a study of memory CD8 T cells in hepatitis C reinfection. Using immunoSEQ multiplex PCR, the repertoire was profiled, and TCRdb retains in-frame clones only, with some absent. This sample carries about 46,000 clones, roughly 87% of them seen once, and the ten largest clones take 0.6% to 0.9%. Described time point: late/post reinfection, 12 to 24 weeks after detection. The sorted cells went straight to TCR sequencing with no prior in vitro expansion. Input material: naive CD8+ T cells sorted from blood. The receptors stem from a young man with hepatitis C virus infection.

The chain recombines TRBV7-6 with TRBJ2-7; 9 positions agree with TRBD1. CDR1 and CDR2 (germline): SGHVS, FNYEAQ. J lost 6 bases, V lost 5 bases, and 8 bases had no gene match. This CDR3 contains 14 residues. The CDR3 protein is CASSIGQGSGEQYF. CDR3 nucleotide sequence: TGTGCCAGCAGCATCGGACAGGGGAGTGGCGAGCAGTACTTC.

The J gene is TRBJ2-7, the V gene TRBV2, with D maybe TRBD1 (5 bases). Germline V gives CDR1 SNHLY, CDR2 FYNNEI. V lost 2 bases and J lost 5, with 13 bases in between. The CDR3 length is 14 residues. The CDR3 bases are TGTGCCAGCAGTGAATGGTGGCAGGGTGACGAGCAGTACTTC. The encoded protein is CASSEWWQGDEQYF.

This clone was picked up one time. This chain connects TRBV27 to TRBJ2-3; 9 bases agree with TRBD1. In germline, CDR1 is MNHEY, CDR2 SMNVEV (reference sequence). The CDR3 totals 14 residues. V trimming: 6 bases; J trimming: 5 bases; junction bases outside the gene matches: 6. The chain's CDR3 is CASSTGGFGDTQYF. CDR3 DNA: TGTGCCAGCAGCACAGGGGGCTTCGGAGATACGCAGTATTTT.

This rearrangement joins TRBV5-4 to TRBJ1-6; D might be TRBD1 (5 bases). Trimming shortened V by 5 bases and J by 12 bases, and 18 bases separated the two germline ends. The germline V gene has CDR1 SGHNT and CDR2 YYREEE (reference sequence). The CDR3 extends over 14 amino acids. The CDR3 DNA is TGTGCCAGCAGTCTCGAAGGACCCGGGGGACCCCTCCACTTT. Translated: CASSLEGPGGPLHF.

The V gene is TRBV10-3, the J gene TRBJ2-5, with 10 bases lining up with TRBD1. V lost 0 bases and J lost 6; bases outside the gene matches: 13. CDR1 is ENHRY and CDR2 is SYGVKD in the germline V gene. CDR3 size: 18 residues. CDR3 sequence reads: CAISESAPGQGRLKTQYF. DNA for the CDR3: TGTGCCATCAGTGAGTCCGCACCGGGACAGGGGCGTTTGAAGACCCAGTACTTC.

The chain links TRBV10-2 to TRBJ2-3, with unresolved D. The ends were cut back, 2 bases at V and 0 bases at J, with 3 bases in the middle. The CDR3 contains 13 residues. Germline assignment: CDR1 WSHSY and CDR2 SAAADI. CDR3 amino acids: CASSEESTDTQYF. Here the CDR3 DNA reads TGCGCCAGCAGTGAGGAGAGCACAGATACGCAGTATTTT.

The chain carries TRBV7-2 and TRBJ2-7; 8 bases match TRBD1. The J segment lost 3 bases and the V segment lost 4 bases, leaving 5 bases of the junction unmatched. Per the germline V gene, CDR1 is SGHTA and CDR2 is FQGNSA. The CDR3 has 14 residues. The chain's CDR3 is CASSYGTGNYEQYF. CDR3 coding DNA: TGTGCCAGCAGCTATGGGACAGGAAACTACGAGCAGTACTTC.

This chain connects TRBV7-2 to TRBJ2-7; 10 nucleotides align to TRBD1. The germline V gene encodes CDR1 SGHTA and CDR2 FQGNSA. This CDR3 is 16 amino acids long. J gave up 1 base and V 5 bases, and 8 bases lay outside the gene matches. The CDR3: CASSVDRDRGSYEQYF. In DNA form, the CDR3 reads TGTGCCAGCAGCGTCGACCGGGACAGGGGTTCCTACGAGCAGTACTTC.

The chain joins TRBV18 to TRBJ2-5; maybe TRBD1 (5 bases). Germline V CDR1 and CDR2: KGHSH, LQKENI. Trimming pared 3 bases from V and 5 bases from J, leaving 19 bases between. The CDR3 consists of 16 residues. In nucleotides, the CDR3 is TGTGCCAGCTCACCGGACACCCCAAACCCATCGGAGACCCAGTACTTC. Translating it yields CASSPDTPNPSETQYF.

This rearrangement joins TRBV18 to TRBJ2-1, with 10 nucleotides matching TRBD1. The CDR3 loop spans 15 amino acids. In germline, CDR1 is KGHSH, CDR2 LQKENI. Unmatched junction bases numbered 4, after V lost 3 bases and J lost 5 bases. DNA of the CDR3: TGTGCCAGCTCACCTGCCGGGACAGGGGACAATGAGCAGTTCTTC. It specifies CASSPAGTGDNEQFF. Variable domain in full (rest from reference TRBV18 and TRBJ2-1): NAGVMQNPRHLVRRRGQEARLRCSPMKGHSHVYWYRQLPEEGLKFMVYLQKENIIDESGMPKERFSAEFPKEGPSILRIQQVVRGDSAAYFCASSPAGTGDNEQFFGPGTRLTVL.

This rearrangement joins TRBV25-1 to TRBJ2-2, with a tentative D call TRBD2 (6 bases). There are 15 residues in the CDR3. Trimming left V 2 bases short and J 7 bases short, with 14 bases between. Germline CDR1 reads MGHDK; CDR2 reads SYGVNS. CDR3 region: CASSEISSGHGELFF. CDR3 in DNA: TGTGCCAGCAGTGAAATCTCCAGCGGGCACGGGGAGCTGTTTTTT.

This clone was detected only once. J is TRBJ2-2 and V is TRBV27; perhaps TRBD1 as D (5 bases). This CDR3 has 14 residues. V was clipped by 2 bases and J by 3 bases, with 7 bases between them. Germline CDR1 reads MNHEY; CDR2 reads SMNVEV (reference sequence). The CDR3 nucleotides are TGTGCCAGCAGTTTAGGGGCGGACACCGGGGAGCTGTTTTTT. It encodes CASSLGADTGELFF.

A single count supports this clone. The chain joins TRBV6-6 to TRBJ1-4; 7 bases are shared with TRBD1. Germline V gene data show CDR1 as MNHNY and CDR2 as SVGAGI (reference sequence). This CDR3 has 13 residues. The V gene end was trimmed by 11 bases and the J gene end by 3 bases; junction bases not matched to a gene: 6. The DNA of the CDR3 is TGTGCCGTCACAGGGGCAGCTAATGAAAAACTGTTTTTT. Amino acid sequence: CAVTGAANEKLFF.

This sequence joins TRBV2 and TRBJ2-7; possibly TRBD1 for D (5 bases). CDR1 is SNHLY, CDR2 FYNNEI, per germline. Trimming took 10 bases from V and 5 from J, leaving 21 bases between them. This CDR3 is built from 14 residues. The CDR3 loop is CATRGPQGTNEQYF. CDR3 coding DNA: TGTGCCACCCGAGGACCTCAGGGAACGAACGAGCAGTACTTC.

The chain combines TRBV13 with TRBJ2-2; tentatively, D is TRBD1 (6 bases). Germline CDR1 reads PRHDT; CDR2 reads FYEKMQ (reference sequence). This CDR3 contains 13 residues. With 5 bases removed from V and 7 bases from J, the gap between germline ends came to 11 bases. CDR3 sequence: CASSPGTNGELFF. In nucleotides, the CDR3 is TGTGCCAGCAGCCCCGGGACAAACGGGGAGCTGTTTTTT. Full variable domain (outside the CDR3, taken from reference TRBV13 and TRBJ2-2): AAGVIQSPRHLIKEKRETATLKCYPIPRHDTVYWYQQGPGQDPQFLISFYEKMQSDKGSIPDRFSAQQFSDYHSELNMSSLELGDSALYFCASSPGTNGELFFGEGSRLTVL.

This clone was detected a few times. The V gene is TRBV14, the J gene TRBJ1-1, with TRBD1 matching 8 bases. Germline V gene lookup returns CDR1 SGHDN and CDR2 FVKESK. The CDR3 totals 13 residues. The ends lost 4 bases at V and 5 bases at J; junction bases unmatched: 3. CDR3 loop: CASSLGQGTEAFF. CDR3 DNA sequence: TGTGCCAGCAGCCTAGGACAGGGAACTGAAGCTTTCTTT.

This chain connects TRBV2 to TRBJ1-2; D gene unclear. V dropped 5 bases and J dropped 3 bases, with 13 bases sitting between them. This CDR3 is 14 amino acids long. Germline V gene lookup returns CDR1 SNHLY and CDR2 FYNNEI. CDR3: CASSPGTEYYGYTF. The DNA of the CDR3 is TGTGCCAGCAGTCCCGGAACAGAATACTATGGCTACACCTTC.

There are a few counts of this clone. The V call is TRBV7-9, the J call TRBJ2-7, with 10 bases matching TRBD2. CDR1 SEHNR and CDR2 FQNEAQ come from the germline V gene (reference sequence). V lost 3 bases to trimming and J lost 3 bases; unmatched junction nucleotides: 2. CDR3 length: 14 residues. The CDR3 DNA is TGTGCCAGCAGCTTTACTAGCGGGAACTACGAGCAGTACTTC. It specifies CASSFTSGNYEQYF.

The chain recombines TRBV27 with TRBJ1-1; 9 positions agree with TRBD1. The germline V gene has CDR1 MNHEY and CDR2 SMNVEV (reference sequence). With V trimmed by 5 bases and J by 5 bases, 9 bases remained unmatched. The CDR3 covers 15 residues. CDR3 DNA sequence: TGTGCCAGCAGTGAGCGACAGGGGGTAAGGACTGAAGCTTTCTTT. Amino acid sequence: CASSERQGVRTEAFF.

The J gene is TRBJ2-1, the V gene TRBV27, with 13 bases fitting TRBD2. V shed 5 bases and J 16 bases; nucleotides not matched to a gene: 11. Per the germline V gene, CDR1 is MNHEY and CDR2 is SMNVEV (reference sequence). The CDR3 has 14 amino acids. CDR3 sequence (DNA): TGTGCCAGCAGTATGGGACTAGCGGGGTTTTACCACTTCTTC. It codes for CASSMGLAGFYHFF.

The CDR3 spells CASSYPQGIQPQHF. DNA for the CDR3: TGTGCCAGCAGTTATCCACAGGGGATTCAGCCCCAGCATTTT. The chain couples TRBV6-6 to TRBJ1-5, with TRBD1 matching 7 bases. The CDR3 totals 14 residues. Germline V gives CDR1 MNHNY, CDR2 SVGAGI (reference sequence). V was pared by 3 bases and J by 6 bases, with 5 bases of the junction left unmatched.

This clone was detected only a few times. The gene calls are TRBV2 and TRBJ2-7; maybe TRBD1 (5 bases). Germline V lookup: CDR1 SNHLY, CDR2 FYNNEI. CDR3 length equals 13 residues. V lost 1 base, J lost 3 bases, and 7 bases lay in between. The CDR3 sequence is CASSEGDSYEQYF. For the CDR3, the DNA is TGTGCCAGCAGTGAAGGTGACAGCTACGAGCAGTACTTC. The entire variable domain, with the rest obtained from reference TRBV2 and TRBJ2-7, is as follows: EPEVTQTPSHQVTQMGQEVILRCVPISNHLYFYWYRQILGQKVEFLVSFYNNEISEKSEIFDDQFSVERPDGSNFTLKIRSTKLEDSAMYFCASSEGDSYEQYFGPGTRLTVT.

The CDR3 DNA is TGTGCCAGCAGTGAAGCGGGGGACAGGGCAAATGAGCAGTTCTTC. It specifies CASSEAGDRANEQFF. The chain uses TRBV2 and TRBJ2-1; 9 nucleotides align to TRBD1. V was clipped by 0 bases and J by 7 bases; unmatched bases: 4. The CDR3 spans 15 residues. Germline V gene data show CDR1 as SNHLY and CDR2 as FYNNEI. The full variable domain, with the rest looked up from reference TRBV2 and TRBJ2-1, is EPEVTQTPSHQVTQMGQEVILRCVPISNHLYFYWYRQILGQKVEFLVSFYNNEISEKSEIFDDQFSVERPDGSNFTLKIRSTKLEDSAMYFCASSEAGDRANEQFFGPGTRLTVL.

V gene TRBV21-1 combines with J gene TRBJ1-2; TRBD1 is taken as the D call from the table, unchecked against the DNA. TRBV21-1 is designated a pseudogene. This CDR3 region has 11 residues. The CDR3 loop is CVWLLNYGYTF. The DNA for the CDR3 is TGTGTATGGCTTCTTAACTATGGCTACACCTTC.

The chain uses TRBV6-1 and TRBJ2-3; TRBD1 aligns across 7 bases. The germline V gene has CDR1 MNHNS and CDR2 SASEGT. The CDR3 extends over 15 amino acids. The junction had 5 bases not matched to a gene; V was cut back by 5 bases and J by 0 bases. For the CDR3, the DNA is TGTGCCAGCAGTCCACCAGGGGGTAGCACAGATACGCAGTATTTT. Protein product: CASSPPGGSTDTQYF.

The CDR3 sequence: CASSVGGGLLYEQYF. In DNA, the CDR3 is TGTGCCAGCAGCGTAGGGGGAGGGCTCCTCTACGAGCAGTACTTC. This chain links TRBV9 with TRBJ2-7; 7 positions agree with TRBD2. The J segment lost 3 bases and the V segment lost 0 bases, leaving 6 bases of the junction unmatched. The CDR3 length is 15 residues. Per the germline V gene, CDR1 is SGDLS and CDR2 is YYNGEE.

V is TRBV19 and J is TRBJ1-6; D uncertain. This CDR3 is 11 amino acids long. The V and J ends lost 5 bases and 9 bases respectively, with 5 bases between them. Looked up from germline, CDR1 is LNHDA and CDR2 is SQIVND (reference sequence). The CDR3 spells CASSSGSPLHF. The CDR3 nucleotides are TGTGCCAGTAGTTCGGGTTCACCCCTCCACTTT.

V and J are TRBV10-2 and TRBJ1-1; no clear D. Trimming shortened V by 8 bases and J by 0 bases, and 10 bases separated the two germline ends. This CDR3 is 13 amino acids long. CDR1 is WSHSY and CDR2 is SAAADI in the germline V gene. CDR3 amino acids: CASGQEVNTEAFF. In DNA, the CDR3 is TGCGCCAGCGGGCAGGAAGTGAACACTGAAGCTTTCTTT.

V and J are TRBV5-4 and TRBJ1-2; D is undetermined. The CDR3 is made up of 15 amino acids. V was clipped by 0 bases and J by 0 bases, with 9 bases between them. CDR1 and CDR2 (germline): SGHNT, YYREEE (reference sequence). The CDR3 protein is CASSLEALPNYGYTF. CDR3 coding DNA: TGTGCCAGCAGCTTGGAAGCGCTACCTAACTATGGCTACACCTTC.

The gene calls are TRBV4-1 and TRBJ1-1; 7 bases agree with TRBD1. The V and J ends lost 4 bases and 2 bases, in that order; junction bases with no gene match: 4. Germline V lookup: CDR1 MGHRA, CDR2 YSYEKL. This CDR3 spans 14 amino acids. The CDR3 coding sequence is TGCGCCAGCAGCCGAGGGGGCGGAAACACTGAAGCTTTCTTT. This sequence encodes CASSRGGGNTEAFF.